This passage covers 27 T cell receptor beta chains from one sample sequenced in a study of OX40 agonist ivuxolimab in advanced cancers. Only in-frame clones appear in the TCRdb table, and some are missing; sequencing was by immunoSEQ multiplex PCR. The sample shows about 77,000 clones, 85% to 90% of them seen only once. Source: CD4+ or CD8+ T cells sorted from blood, taken in a trial of the OX40 agonist ivuxolimab. These receptors originate from an adult with an advanced solid tumor such as melanoma, head and neck, liver or kidney cancer.

This chain links TRBV7-9 with TRBJ1-5; 7 bases are shared with TRBD1. The ends lost 5 bases at V and 7 bases at J; junction bases unmatched: 17. Germline-derived CDR1 and CDR2 are SEHNR and FQNEAQ (reference sequence). The CDR3 covers 17 residues. The CDR3 loop is CASSDGPSGGLIQPQHF. CDR3 sequence (DNA): TGTGCCAGCAGCGATGGCCCTTCAGGGGGTCTTATACAGCCCCAGCATTTT.

This clone was observed a handful of times. The J gene is TRBJ1-5, the V gene TRBV4-2, with 8 bases identical to TRBD1. Germline assignment: CDR1 LGHNA and CDR2 YNFKEQ. V lost 4 bases, J lost 6 bases, and 11 bases stayed unmatched. The CDR3 is 16 residues long. CDR3 loop: CASSRTGTGLGQPQHF. CDR3 nucleotides: TGTGCCAGCAGCCGGACCGGGACAGGCCTAGGTCAGCCCCAGCATTTT.

This chain joins TRBV10-3 and TRBJ2-7; D gene uncertain. Trimming removed 9 bases from V and 2 bases from J, with 11 bases in between. The CDR3 is made up of 12 amino acids. Germline values: CDR1 ENHRY, CDR2 SYGVKD. In nucleotides, the CDR3 is TGTGCCATTGGAGTTAGGACCTACGAGCAGTACTTC. Translating gives CAIGVRTYEQYF.

This chain joins TRBV7-9 and TRBJ2-3; D gene unclear. Germline V gene lookup returns CDR1 SEHNR and CDR2 FQNEAQ (reference sequence). V lost 6 bases and J lost 6, with 7 bases in between. There are 11 residues in the CDR3. The CDR3 coding sequence is TGTGCCAGCAGTCCGTGGGATACGCAGTATTTT. Its translation is CASSPWDTQYF.

The sample holds one count of this clone. The V call is TRBV7-2, the J call TRBJ2-3; tentatively, D is TRBD1 or TRBD2 (5 bases each). Trimming removed 1 base at V and 7 bases at J, with 12 bases between. The CDR3 consists of 14 residues. CDR1 is SGHTA and CDR2 is FQGNSA in the germline V gene. For the CDR3, the DNA is TGTGCCAGCAGCTTAGAGGCTGGGACCTATACGCAGTATTTT. Its protein product is CASSLEAGTYTQYF.

The chain recombines TRBV30 with TRBJ1-2; 7 bases match TRBD1. The CDR3 is made up of 14 amino acids. J gave up 4 bases and V 3 bases, and 8 bases lay outside the gene matches. Per the germline V gene, CDR1 is GTSNPN and CDR2 is SVGIG (reference sequence). The CDR3 here is CAWSGGGALYGYTF. The CDR3, as DNA: TGTGCCTGGAGCGGAGGGGGCGCTCTCTATGGCTACACCTTC.

The V call is TRBV5-6, the J call TRBJ1-1; possible D gene TRBD1, 5 bases. With 1 base removed from V and 10 bases from J, the gap between germline ends came to 17 bases. CDR1 and CDR2 from the germline V gene are SGHDT and YYEEEE. The CDR3 extends over 14 amino acids. The CDR3 loop reads CASSLQGVDRRAFF. The DNA for the CDR3 is TGTGCCAGCAGCTTGCAGGGAGTGGATCGAAGAGCTTTCTTT. The variable domain in full, with the rest retrieved from reference TRBV5-6 and TRBJ1-1, is DAGVTQSPTHLIKTRGQQVTLRCSPKSGHDTVSWYQQALGQGPQFIFQYYEEEERQRGNFPDRFSGHQFPNYSSELNVNALLLGDSALYLCASSLQGVDRRAFFGQGTRLTVV.

V gene TRBV19 combines with J gene TRBJ1-4, with TRBD1 matching 7 bases. V was pared by 7 bases and J by 8 bases, with 13 bases of the junction left unmatched. Germline V gene data show CDR1 as LNHDA and CDR2 as SQIVND (reference sequence). The length of the CDR3 is 15 residues. The CDR3 spells CASTITRDSGEKLFF. DNA for the CDR3: TGTGCCAGTACCATAACCCGGGACAGCGGCGAAAAACTGTTTTTT.

The V and J genes are TRBV18 and TRBJ2-2; 7 bases fit TRBD1. The CDR3 extends over 17 amino acids. The V segment lost 1 base and the J segment 0 bases; nucleotides outside the gene matches: 5. Germline CDR1 KGHSH, CDR2 LQKENI. The CDR3 DNA sequence: TGTGCCAGCTCACCACAAGGGGGCGCGGCGAACACCGGGGAGCTGTTTTTT. This sequence encodes CASSPQGGAANTGELFF.

The gene calls are TRBV6-1 and TRBJ2-5; 10 bases map to TRBD2. From germline, CDR1 is MNHNS and CDR2 SASEGT. The length of the CDR3 is 13 residues. The J segment lost 4 bases and the V segment lost 6 bases, leaving 2 bases of the junction unmatched. In nucleotides, the CDR3 is TGTGCCAGCAGGGCTAGCGGGGGAGAGACCCAGTACTTC. It encodes CASRASGGETQYF.

V gene TRBV25-1 combines with J gene TRBJ1-1, with 8 bases matching TRBD1. Unmatched junction bases numbered 5, after V lost 6 bases and J lost 2 bases. In germline, CDR1 is MGHDK, CDR2 SYGVNS. The CDR3 length is 14 residues. The CDR3 is CASRGTGVNTEAFF. CDR3 sequence (DNA): TGTGCCAGCAGGGGGACAGGAGTTAACACTGAAGCTTTCTTT.

V gene TRBV11-2 combines with J gene TRBJ2-1, with 10 positions matching TRBD1. The CDR3 is 15 residues long. J lost 5 bases, V lost 5 bases, and 6 bases had no gene match. Germline assignment: CDR1 SGHAT and CDR2 FQNNGV. The CDR3, as DNA: TGTGCCAGCAGCATTCGGGGGACAGGGGACAATGAGCAGTTCTTC. Amino acids: CASSIRGTGDNEQFF.

The chain links TRBV5-1 to TRBJ2-6, with D possibly being TRBD1 (5 bases). CDR1 is SGHRS and CDR2 is YFSETQ in the germline V gene. V gave up 0 bases and J gave up 0 bases, with 7 bases separating them. The CDR3 is made up of 16 amino acids. The CDR3 DNA is TGCGCCAGCAGCTTGGAGGGGCTCTCTGGGGCCAACGTCCTGACTTTC. Protein sequence: CASSLEGLSGANVLTF.

This rearrangement joins TRBV27 to TRBJ1-1; unclear D gene. CDR3 size: 13 residues. Germline loops: CDR1 MNHEY, CDR2 SMNVEV (reference sequence). V lost 1 base and J 4 bases, leaving 7 bases between the germline ends. Written as DNA, the CDR3 is TGTGCCAGCAGTTTATATCGGGGCACTGAAGCTTTCTTT. This codes for CASSLYRGTEAFF.

The gene calls are TRBV6-1 and TRBJ1-1, with TRBD1 matching 7 bases. V was pared by 4 bases and J by 0 bases, with 8 bases of the junction left unmatched. Germline V gives CDR1 MNHNS, CDR2 SASEGT. CDR3 length: 16 amino acids. CDR3 sequence (DNA): TGTGCCAGCAGTGTCGAAGGGGGCACTATGAACACTGAAGCTTTCTTT. Translation: CASSVEGGTMNTEAFF.

This chain connects TRBV11-2 to TRBJ1-2, with a weak D call TRBD1 (6 bases). Germline CDR1 is SGHAT and CDR2 is FQNNGV. V gave up 3 bases and J gave up 2 bases, with 10 bases separating them. The CDR3 is 14 amino acids. In DNA form, the CDR3 reads TGTGCCAGCAGCTTTGGACAGACAAACTATGGCTACACCTTC. It encodes CASSFGQTNYGYTF.

The chain combines TRBV5-1 with TRBJ2-3; no reliable D call. The V end lost 4 bases, the J end lost 3 bases, and 9 bases lay between the germline ends. The CDR3 sequence is 13 residues long. Per the germline V gene, CDR1 is SGHRS and CDR2 is YFSETQ. DNA of the CDR3: TGCGCCAGCAGCGACGCGAGGACAGATACGCAGTATTTT. It translates to CASSDARTDTQYF.

This clone was seen only once. This chain connects TRBV6-6 to TRBJ2-5; TRBD2 matches at 7 bases. V trimming: 5 bases; J trimming: 5 bases; junction bases outside the gene matches: 5. CDR1 is MNHNY and CDR2 is SVGAGI in the germline V gene (reference sequence). The CDR3 totals 13 residues. The CDR3 sequence is CASSAAGGETQYF. The CDR3 nucleotides are TGTGCCAGCAGTGCCGCCGGGGGGGAGACCCAGTACTTC.

V usage is TRBV19 and J usage is TRBJ1-2; tentative D call: TRBD1 (5 bases). Germline V gene sequence: CDR1 LNHDA, CDR2 SQIVND (reference sequence). The V gene lost 4 bases and the J gene lost 8 bases, with 20 bases spanning the gap. The CDR3 has 15 amino acids. The CDR3 sequence is CASSKEAGFLGGYTF. The CDR3, as DNA: TGTGCCAGTAGTAAAGAGGCAGGGTTCCTCGGCGGCTACACCTTC. The full variable domain, rest sourced from reference TRBV19 and TRBJ1-2, is DGGITQSPKYLFRKEGQNVTLSCEQNLNHDAMYWYRQDPGQGLRLIYYSQIVNDFQKGDIAEGYSVSREKKESFPLTVTSAQKNPTAFYLCASSKEAGFLGGYTFGSGTRLTVV.

This sequence joins TRBV30 and TRBJ1-1, with a possible D match to TRBD1 (5 bases). The germline V gene encodes CDR1 GTSNPN and CDR2 SVGIG (reference sequence). With 6 bases removed from V and 4 bases from J, the gap between germline ends came to 18 bases. The CDR3 has 14 amino acids. CDR3 sequence (DNA): TGTGCCTGTATTCGTCCAGGGTCGAGCACTGAAGCTTTCTTT. Its translation: CACIRPGSSTEAFF.

The chain recombines TRBV27 with TRBJ1-2, with 8 positions matching TRBD1. Germline CDR1 MNHEY, CDR2 SMNVEV (reference sequence). Trimming removed 5 bases from V and 2 bases from J; junction bases left unmatched: 4. The CDR3 consists of 14 residues. CDR3 bases: TGTGCCAGCAGTCGACAGGGGATGAACTATGGCTACACCTTC. As protein: CASSRQGMNYGYTF.

The CDR3, as DNA: TGTGCCAGCAGTTATGACAGCCACTCGCGAAACAATGAGCAGTTCTTC. Translated, it gives CASSYDSHSRNNEQFF. The chain recombines TRBV6-6 with TRBJ2-1; tentatively, D is TRBD1 (5 bases). Germline V gene lookup returns CDR1 MNHNY and CDR2 SVGAGI (reference sequence). This CDR3 is built from 16 residues. The V end lost 3 bases, the J end lost 5 bases, and 17 bases lay between the germline ends.

The chain recombines TRBV6-6 with TRBJ1-1; TRBD1 matches 7 bases. V trimming: 6 bases; J trimming: 11 bases; junction bases outside the gene matches: 6. This CDR3 spans 11 amino acids. CDR1 is MNHNY and CDR2 is SVGAGI in the germline V gene (reference sequence). The CDR3 region has the DNA TGTGCCAGCAGGTCCACAGGGGCGGCTTTCTTT. Amino acids: CASRSTGAAFF.

The rearrangement uses TRBV5-5 and TRBJ2-3; D could derive from TRBD1 or TRBD2 (5 bases each). Trimming pared 4 bases from V and 1 base from J, leaving 13 bases between. Looked up from germline, CDR1 is SGHKS and CDR2 is YYEKEE (reference sequence). The CDR3 consists of 15 residues. As DNA, the CDR3 is TGTGCCAGCAGCCGCGTTGGGGGAGGCACAGATACGCAGTATTTT. This translates into CASSRVGGGTDTQYF.

The chain recombines TRBV6-4 with TRBJ2-1; TRBD2 aligns across 9 bases. The CDR3 has 16 amino acids. Per germline, CDR1 MRHNA and CDR2 SNTAGT. V gave up 0 bases and J gave up 9 bases; unmatched junction bases: 9. The CDR3 nucleotides are TGTGCCAGCAGTGACTCGGTTAGCGGGAGAACGGGTGAGCAGTTCTTC. Protein sequence: CASSDSVSGRTGEQFF.

The chain has TRBV27 and TRBJ1-2; TRBD1 is a possible D gene (6 bases). V was trimmed by 5 bases and J by 4 bases, leaving 17 bases between them. Germline V gives CDR1 MNHEY, CDR2 SMNVEV (reference sequence). CDR3 length equals 15 residues. The CDR3 protein is CASSTHLDSFYGYTF. The CDR3, as DNA: TGTGCCAGCAGTACCCACTTGGACAGCTTCTATGGCTACACCTTC.

V and J are TRBV6-5 and TRBJ2-3, with D possibly matching TRBD2 (5 bases). Germline-derived CDR1 and CDR2 are MNHEY and SVGAGI. V was trimmed by 8 bases and J by 0 bases, leaving 15 bases between them. The CDR3 length is 15 residues. Written as DNA, the CDR3 is TGTGCCAGCTCGAGCGGTCGATCTAGCACAGATACGCAGTATTTT. Translating gives CASSSGRSSTDTQYF.